One sample yielded the 30 T cell receptor beta chains listed below, sequenced in a study of metastatic and nonmetastatic thyroid tumors. With MiXCR, TCRdb reprocessed the PCR reads. Found here are about 31,000 clones, approximately 19% of them singletons; the top ten hold roughly 22%. Each patient went into thyroid surgery without having received any treatment. Sequencing input: blood. These receptors were taken from a female donor with papillary thyroid cancer or a benign thyroid nodule (not recorded which). Some clones in this sample may be carry-over from other donors' samples.

This sequence joins TRBV11-1 and TRBJ1-6, with 8 bases identical to TRBD1. V lost 0 bases and J lost 7; bases outside the gene matches: 8. Germline loops: CDR1 SGHAT, CDR2 FQDESV (reference sequence). The CDR3 length is 17 residues. DNA for the CDR3: TGTGCCAGCAGCTTAGCCCTGACAGGGGAGGGAAATTCACCCCTCCACTTT. It yields the protein CASSLALTGEGNSPLHF.

This clone was seen more than once but under ten times. This CDR3 reads CASTPWGQGNTEAFF. CDR3 nucleotides: TGTGCCAGCACTCCATGGGGACAGGGGAACACTGAAGCTTTCTTT. The chain has TRBV6-1 and TRBJ1-1, with 9 bases matching TRBD1. The germline V gene encodes CDR1 MNHNS and CDR2 SASEGT. Trimming cost V 7 bases and J 1 base; bases outside gene matches: 7. This CDR3 has 15 residues.

This sequence joins TRBV4-2 and TRBJ1-6; D perhaps matches TRBD1 (5 bases). The CDR3 covers 15 residues. Germline CDR1 is LGHNA and CDR2 is YNFKEQ. V was pared by 1 base and J by 9 bases, with 13 bases between. CDR3 coding DNA: TGTGCCAGCAGCCAAGTTGGGGGGGTTAGTTCACCCCTCCACTTT. This gives the protein CASSQVGGVSSPLHF.

This clone came up many times. This rearrangement joins TRBV27 to TRBJ1-2; D unclear. Germline V gene data show CDR1 as MNHEY and CDR2 as SMNVEV (reference sequence). Trimming removed 2 bases at V and 2 bases at J, with 9 bases between. The CDR3 is 14 residues long. CDR3 loop: CASSLEGGNYGYTF. The DNA of the CDR3 is TGTGCCAGCAGTTTAGAGGGAGGGAACTATGGCTACACCTTC.

This clone has ten or more counts. Here the CDR3 reads CASSQGQLYGYTF. The CDR3 DNA reads TGCGCCAGCAGCCAAGGCCAGCTCTATGGCTACACCTTC. J is TRBJ1-2 and V is TRBV4-3; D is unresolved. This CDR3 has 13 residues. Between the trimmed V and J ends, which lost 1 base and 4 bases, there was a span of 7 bases. Germline lookup yields CDR1 LGHNA and CDR2 YSLEER.

This clone has a count of ten or more. J is TRBJ2-1 and V is TRBV18, with TRBD1 identical over 10 bases. V trimming: 3 bases; J trimming: 3 bases; junction bases outside the gene matches: 5. Germline V lookup: CDR1 KGHSH, CDR2 LQKENI. The CDR3 is 16 residues long. The CDR3 region has the DNA TGTGCCAGCTCACCCGCCGGACAGGGGGACTACAATGAGCAGTTCTTC. Translating it yields CASSPAGQGDYNEQFF.

This clone has ten or more counts. The V and J genes are TRBV3-1 and TRBJ1-2; maybe TRBD1 (5 bases). There are 13 residues in the CDR3. V dropped 1 base and J dropped 3 bases, with 6 bases sitting between them. From germline, CDR1 is LGHDT and CDR2 YNNKEL (reference sequence). Here the CDR3 DNA reads TGTGCCAGCAGCCAAGCGACAGACTATGGCTACACCTTC. Translating it yields CASSQATDYGYTF.

Regarding this clone: A much larger clonotype is one base distant, so this may be a read error. The same CDR3 is also encoded by other DNA sequences in this sample. The chain combines TRBV9 with TRBJ1-4; no firm D call. The CDR3 is made up of 15 amino acids. Germline loops: CDR1 SGDLS, CDR2 YYNGEE. V was cut by 0 bases and J by 8 bases, with 14 bases left in between. The DNA of the CDR3 is TGTGCCAGCAGCGTAGGATATGAGGGTGGCGAAAAACTGTTTTTT. Protein: CASSVGYEGGEKLFF. Complete variable domain (other parts from reference TRBV9 and TRBJ1-4): DSGVTQTPKHLITATGQRVTLRCSPRSGDLSVYWYQQSLDQGLQFLIQYYNGEERAKGNILERFSAQQFPDLHSELNLSSLELGDSALYFCASSVGYEGGEKLFFGSGTQLSVL.

This clone has a count of ten or more. V is TRBV6-2 or TRBV6-3 and J is TRBJ2-5; 7 nucleotides match TRBD1. The CDR3 length is 13 residues. The V segment lost 4 bases and the J segment 2 bases; nucleotides outside the gene matches: 1. Germline V gene lookup returns CDR1 MNHEY and CDR2 SVGEGT. In DNA form, the CDR3 reads TGTGCCAGCAGTTGGGACAGACAAGAGACCCAGTACTTC. Translation gives CASSWDRQETQYF.

The chain couples TRBV5-1 to TRBJ2-2, with TRBD1 identical over 10 bases. The CDR3 is 15 amino acids. V dropped 2 bases and J dropped 7; count of bases not matched to a gene: 5. CDR1 is SGHRS, CDR2 YFSETQ, per germline. DNA of the CDR3: TGCGCCAGCAGCTTAAGGACAGGGGGAATCGGGGAGCTGTTTTTT. This sequence encodes CASSLRTGGIGELFF.

This clone was counted many times. The chain recombines TRBV5-4 with TRBJ1-3; D gene unclear. Trimming cost V 4 bases and J 3 bases, with 14 bases left between them. There are 15 residues in the CDR3. CDR1 is SGHNT and CDR2 is YYREEE in the germline V gene (reference sequence). This CDR3 is CASSPGRASGNTIYF. The CDR3 DNA reads as TGTGCCAGCAGCCCCGGGAGGGCGAGTGGAAACACCATATATTTT.

This clone was seen ten or more times. This chain joins TRBV3-1 and TRBJ1-3; D is uncertain. The V gene lost 4 bases and the J gene lost 0 bases, with 13 bases spanning the gap. The CDR3 has 16 amino acids. The germline V gene encodes CDR1 LGHDT and CDR2 YNNKEL (reference sequence). CDR3 sequence: CASSPLDGLSGNTIYF. CDR3 sequence (DNA): TGTGCCAGCAGCCCGCTAGACGGACTCTCTGGAAACACCATATATTTT.

On this clone: This may be a read error: a much more frequent sequence differs by one nucleotide. This chain connects TRBV7-3 to TRBJ1-2; 8 bases line up with TRBD1. This CDR3 spans 16 amino acids. The germline V gene encodes CDR1 SGHTA and CDR2 FQGTGA. V lost 0 bases to trimming and J lost 6 bases; unmatched junction nucleotides: 9. The CDR3 sequence: CASSLTPRTGLDGYTF. CDR3 coding DNA: TGTGCCAGCAGCTTAACCCCCAGGACAGGGCTTGATGGCTACACCTTC.

This clone came up many times. This chain uses TRBV24-1 with TRBJ2-5; a weak D match, TRBD2 (5 bases). From germline, CDR1 is KGHDR and CDR2 SFDVKD. V was shortened by 5 bases and J by 6 bases, with 15 bases between the two germline ends. The CDR3 contains 14 residues. CDR3 loop: CATSGPSSPQTQYF. As DNA, the CDR3 is TGTGCCACCAGTGGCCCCTCTAGCCCGCAGACCCAGTACTTC.

This clone was counted many times. The V call is TRBV6-1, the J call TRBJ2-3, with D unclear. The CDR3 extends over 13 amino acids. CDR1 and CDR2 (germline): MNHNS, SASEGT. V was cut by 4 bases and J by 2 bases, with 7 bases left in between. CDR3: CASSGTVTDTQYF. CDR3 nucleotides: TGTGCCAGCAGTGGCACAGTCACAGATACGCAGTATTTT.

This clone was observed at least ten times. The chain couples TRBV28 to TRBJ1-2; D is unresolved. Germline assignment: CDR1 MDHEN and CDR2 SYDVKM. V gave up 3 bases and J gave up 1 base, with 3 bases separating them. The CDR3 loop spans 12 amino acids. This CDR3 is CASSFFNYGYTF. The DNA for the CDR3 is TGTGCCAGCAGTTTTTTTAACTATGGCTACACCTTC.

This clone has only a few counts. This chain joins TRBV6-2 or TRBV6-3 and TRBJ2-7, with D possibly TRBD1 on 6 matching bases. Trimming left V 5 bases short and J 2 bases short, with 10 bases between. The CDR3 covers 13 residues. The germline CDR1 and CDR2 sequences are MNHEY and SVGEGT. CDR3 sequence (DNA): TGTGCCAGCAGTCCTAGGACAGCCTACGAGCAGTACTTC. This sequence encodes CASSPRTAYEQYF.

The J gene is TRBJ1-2, the V gene TRBV6-5; 8 positions match TRBD1. The CDR3 is made up of 16 amino acids. V shed 2 bases, J shed 0 bases, and the junction held 5 bases outside the gene matches. Germline V CDR1 and CDR2: MNHEY, SVGAGI. The CDR3 sequence: CASSYLGQVANYGYTF. The DNA of the CDR3 is TGTGCCAGCAGTTACCTGGGACAGGTGGCTAACTATGGCTACACCTTC.

The V call is TRBV2, the J call TRBJ2-1, with 12 nucleotides matching TRBD2. The CDR3 has 14 residues. CDR1 and CDR2 from the germline V gene are SNHLY and FYNNEI. Unmatched junction bases numbered 5, after V lost 6 bases and J lost 8 bases. The CDR3 region has the DNA TGTGCCAGCAGCCTAGCGGGAGGGCATGATGAGCAGTTCTTC. It specifies CASSLAGGHDEQFF.

This clone was detected ten times or more. V gene TRBV18 combines with J gene TRBJ2-6; the D is unclear. The CDR3 is 15 amino acids. The germline gives CDR1 KGHSH, CDR2 LQKENI. V gave up 3 bases and J gave up 0 bases, with 6 bases separating them. The CDR3 region is CASSPESSGANVLTF. The CDR3 nucleotides read TGTGCCAGCTCACCCGAGAGCTCTGGGGCCAACGTCCTGACTTTC.

Only a few counts were recorded for this clone. The chain uses TRBV4-1 and TRBJ2-5; the D is unclear. The CDR3 length is 17 residues. The V end lost 1 base, the J end lost 2 bases, and 17 bases lay between the germline ends. Germline assignment: CDR1 MGHRA and CDR2 YSYEKL. This chain's CDR3 is CASSQVRSEFEQETQYF. DNA for the CDR3: TGCGCCAGCAGCCAAGTACGATCAGAGTTTGAACAAGAGACCCAGTACTTC.

This chain joins TRBV4-2 and TRBJ2-1, with 8 positions matching TRBD2. J lost 0 bases, V lost 4 bases, and 8 bases had no gene match. Germline-derived CDR1 and CDR2 are LGHNA and YNFKEQ. The CDR3 totals 17 residues. CDR3 DNA: TGTGCCAGCAGCCCGCGCGCCGGGACTAGCTCCTACAATGAGCAGTTCTTC. Residues: CASSPRAGTSSYNEQFF.

This sequence joins TRBV29-1 and TRBJ1-2; D may be TRBD1 (6 bases). With 2 bases removed from V and 8 bases from J, the gap between germline ends came to 21 bases. The CDR3 is made up of 15 amino acids. The V gene's germline CDR1 is SQVTM and CDR2 ANQGSEA. The CDR3 DNA reads as TGCAGCGTTGAACCGCCGGGGGCGGGCGCGGGAGGCTACACCTTC. Translated, it gives CSVEPPGAGAGGYTF.

V usage is TRBV6-2 or TRBV6-3 and J usage is TRBJ2-7; D may be TRBD1 or TRBD2 (5 bases each). This CDR3 has 19 amino acids. Deletions cut 5 bases from V and 5 bases from J, with 31 bases between. Germline V gives CDR1 MNHEY, CDR2 SVGEGT. The CDR3 spells CASSITGTPVSGRRNEQYF. DNA for the CDR3: TGTGCCAGCAGTATCACCGGGACCCCGGTCTCTGGTCGTAGGAACGAGCAGTACTTC.

This clone has a handful of counts. The V call is TRBV28, the J call TRBJ1-2, with D maybe TRBD1 (5 bases). This CDR3 is built from 15 residues. From germline, CDR1 is MDHEN and CDR2 SYDVKM. V was shortened by 4 bases and J by 8 bases, with 20 bases between the two germline ends. CDR3 DNA: TGTGCCAGCAGTTATCCGGGACCGCCCCCTCGGGGCTACACCTTC. Protein product: CASSYPGPPPRGYTF.

This chain connects TRBV7-2 to TRBJ1-2, with D perhaps matching TRBD1 (6 bases). CDR3 length equals 15 residues. Germline V gene lookup returns CDR1 SGHTA and CDR2 FQGNSA. V lost 3 bases and J lost 2, with 13 bases in between. CDR3 protein: CASSLGQTGNYGYTF. In DNA form, the CDR3 reads TGTGCCAGCAGCTTGGGACAAACGGGAAACTATGGCTACACCTTC. The variable domain in full, completed from reference TRBV7-2 and TRBJ1-2, reads GAGVSQSPSNKVTEKGKDVELRCDPISGHTALYWYRQSLGQGLEFLIYFQGNSAPDKSGLPSDRFSAERTGGSVSTLTIQRTQQEDSAVYLCASSLGQTGNYGYTFGSGTRLTVV.

This clone has at least ten counts. The chain combines TRBV19 with TRBJ2-2; 10 positions match TRBD1. There are 16 residues in the CDR3. Germline trimming cut 6 bases from V and 6 bases from J; bases unmatched to any gene: 10. The germline V gene encodes CDR1 LNHDA and CDR2 SQIVND (reference sequence). DNA for the CDR3: TGTGCCAGTAGCGAATATGGGACAGGGGAAGCCGGGGAGCTGTTTTTT. It yields the protein CASSEYGTGEAGELFF.

The rearrangement links TRBV27 to TRBJ2-7, with D perhaps TRBD1 or TRBD2 (5 bases each). The germline V gene encodes CDR1 MNHEY and CDR2 SMNVEV (reference sequence). The CDR3 extends over 11 amino acids. Trimming shortened V by 10 bases and J by 7 bases, and 14 bases separated the two germline ends. The CDR3 region is CAICLGPEQYF. The CDR3, as DNA: TGTGCCATCTGTCTGGGACCGGAGCAGTACTTC.

The CDR3, as DNA: TGCAGTGCTGCAGACAGGACGAGCTCCTACGAGCAGTACTTC. Translation: CSAADRTSSYEQYF. V gene TRBV20-1 combines with J gene TRBJ2-7; the D gene is possibly TRBD1 (6 bases). This CDR3 is 14 amino acids long. V was cut by 5 bases and J by 0 bases, with 14 bases left in between. Per germline, CDR1 DFQATT and CDR2 SNEGSKA (reference sequence).

This clone was observed at least ten times. The J gene is TRBJ2-7, the V gene TRBV18; no clear D. The germline V gene has CDR1 KGHSH and CDR2 LQKENI. Trimming shortened V by 2 bases and J by 6 bases, and 11 bases separated the two germline ends. CDR3 length: 13 residues. In DNA, the CDR3 is TGTGCCAGCTCACCAGTTGATCTCGGCGAGCAGTACTTC. It codes for CASSPVDLGEQYF.